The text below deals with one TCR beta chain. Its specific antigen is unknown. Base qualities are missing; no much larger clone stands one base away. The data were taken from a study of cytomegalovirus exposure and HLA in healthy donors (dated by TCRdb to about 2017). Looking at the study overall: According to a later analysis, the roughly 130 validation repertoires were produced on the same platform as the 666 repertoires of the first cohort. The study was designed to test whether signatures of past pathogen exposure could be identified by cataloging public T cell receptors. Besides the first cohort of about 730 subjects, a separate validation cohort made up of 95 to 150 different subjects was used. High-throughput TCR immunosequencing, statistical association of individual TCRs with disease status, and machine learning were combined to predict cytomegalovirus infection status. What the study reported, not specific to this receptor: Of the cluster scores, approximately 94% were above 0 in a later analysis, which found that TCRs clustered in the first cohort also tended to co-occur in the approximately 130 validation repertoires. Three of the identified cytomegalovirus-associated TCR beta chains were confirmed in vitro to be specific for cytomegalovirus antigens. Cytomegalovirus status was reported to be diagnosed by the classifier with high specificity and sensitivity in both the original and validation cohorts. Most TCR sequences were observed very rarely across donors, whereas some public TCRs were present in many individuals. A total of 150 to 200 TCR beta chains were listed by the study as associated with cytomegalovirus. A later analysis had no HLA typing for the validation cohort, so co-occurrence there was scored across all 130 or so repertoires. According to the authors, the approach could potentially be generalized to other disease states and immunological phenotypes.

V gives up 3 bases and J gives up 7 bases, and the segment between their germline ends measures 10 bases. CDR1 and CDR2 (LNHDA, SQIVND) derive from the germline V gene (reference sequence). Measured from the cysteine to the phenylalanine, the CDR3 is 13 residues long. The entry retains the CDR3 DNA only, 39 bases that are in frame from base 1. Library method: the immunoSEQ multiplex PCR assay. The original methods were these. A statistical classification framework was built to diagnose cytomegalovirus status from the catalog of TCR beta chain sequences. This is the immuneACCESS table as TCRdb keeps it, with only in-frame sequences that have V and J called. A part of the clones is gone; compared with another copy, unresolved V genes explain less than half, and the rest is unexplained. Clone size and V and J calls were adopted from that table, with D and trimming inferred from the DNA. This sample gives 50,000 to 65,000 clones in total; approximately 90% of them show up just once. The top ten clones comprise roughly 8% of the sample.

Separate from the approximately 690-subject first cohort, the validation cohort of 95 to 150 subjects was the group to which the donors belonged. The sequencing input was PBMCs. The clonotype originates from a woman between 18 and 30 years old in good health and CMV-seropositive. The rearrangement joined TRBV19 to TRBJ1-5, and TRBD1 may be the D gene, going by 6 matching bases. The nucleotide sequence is TGTGCCAGTAGTATGGGCAGGGGACAGCCCCAGCATTTT. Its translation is CASSMGRGQPQHF. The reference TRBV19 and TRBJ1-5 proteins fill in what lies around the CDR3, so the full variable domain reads DGGITQSPKYLFRKEGQNVTLSCEQNLNHDAMYWYRQDPGQGLRLIYYSQIVNDFQKGDIAEGYSVSREKKESFPLTVTSAQKNPTAFYLCASSMGRGQPQHFGDGTRLSIL.